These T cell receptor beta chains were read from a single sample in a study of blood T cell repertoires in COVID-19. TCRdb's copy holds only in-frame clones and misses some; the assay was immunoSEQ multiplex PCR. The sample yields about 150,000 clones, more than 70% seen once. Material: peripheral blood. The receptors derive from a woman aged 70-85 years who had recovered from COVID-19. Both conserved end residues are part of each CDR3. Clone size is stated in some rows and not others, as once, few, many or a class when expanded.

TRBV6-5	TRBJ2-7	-	CASSPRTSGAYEQYF
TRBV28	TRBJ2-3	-	CASQIQATTDTQYF
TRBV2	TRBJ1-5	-	CASAGDSNQPQHF
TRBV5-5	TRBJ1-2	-	CASSLWDRGPYGYTF
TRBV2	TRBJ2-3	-	CASSAGGGTPF
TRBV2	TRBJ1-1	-	CASRLRQGANTEAFF
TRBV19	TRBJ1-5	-	CASRPRTGEGQPQHF
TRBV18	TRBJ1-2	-	CASSPGRDGYTF
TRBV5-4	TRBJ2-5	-	CASSDVTAGETQYF
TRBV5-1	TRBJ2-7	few	CASSLADRGYEQYF
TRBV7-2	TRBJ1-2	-	CASSLAGASFEGYTF
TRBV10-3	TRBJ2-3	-	CAISGLGTADTQYF
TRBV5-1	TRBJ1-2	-	CASSQDRAYGYTF
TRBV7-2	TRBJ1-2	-	CASSLSQGAYGYTF
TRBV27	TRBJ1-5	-	CASSYRGPGQPQHF
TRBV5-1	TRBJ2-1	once	CASSYHALAGVEQFF